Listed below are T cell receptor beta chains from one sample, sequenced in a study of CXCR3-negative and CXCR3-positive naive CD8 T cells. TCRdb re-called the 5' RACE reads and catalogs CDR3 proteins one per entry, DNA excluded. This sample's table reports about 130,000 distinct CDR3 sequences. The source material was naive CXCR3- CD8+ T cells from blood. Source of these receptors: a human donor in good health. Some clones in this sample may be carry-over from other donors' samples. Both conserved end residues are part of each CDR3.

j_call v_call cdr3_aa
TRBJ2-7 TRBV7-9 CASGSRDRGHEQYF
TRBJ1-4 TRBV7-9 CASSPTENLNEKLFF
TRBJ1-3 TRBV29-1 CSVEGGTGASGNTIYF
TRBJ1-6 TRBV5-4 CASSHTGRDFNSPLHF
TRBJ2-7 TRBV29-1 CSVEEPQLYEQYF
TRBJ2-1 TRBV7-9 CASSPGAGGRIGSYNEQFF
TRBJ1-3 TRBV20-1 CSARARSSGNTIYF
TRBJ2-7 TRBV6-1 CASSEGIPYEQYF
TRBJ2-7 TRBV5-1 CASSELFSREGSEQYF
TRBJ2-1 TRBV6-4 CASSDSSEGEQFF
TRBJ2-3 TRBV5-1 CASSFPKISQREVADTQYF
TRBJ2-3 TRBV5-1 CASSYAGGPDTQYF
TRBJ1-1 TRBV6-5 CASSAEGASVTEAFF
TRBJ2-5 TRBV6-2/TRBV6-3 CASSSIRDPTWRETQYF
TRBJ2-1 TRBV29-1 CSVEGTDSYNEQFF
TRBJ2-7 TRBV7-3 CASSLDGGTYYEQYF
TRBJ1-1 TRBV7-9 CASSPLVANTEAFF
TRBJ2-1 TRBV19 CASSIDPAFYNEQFF
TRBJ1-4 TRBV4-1 CASSPQPTNEKLFF
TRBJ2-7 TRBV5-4 CASSGGLAGAASYEQYF
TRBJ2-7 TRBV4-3 CASSQDRWGSYEQYF
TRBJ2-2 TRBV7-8 CASSLVREGELFF
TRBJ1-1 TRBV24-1 CATRPTGSVGTEAFF
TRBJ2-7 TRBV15 CATSREVGGSTGEQYF